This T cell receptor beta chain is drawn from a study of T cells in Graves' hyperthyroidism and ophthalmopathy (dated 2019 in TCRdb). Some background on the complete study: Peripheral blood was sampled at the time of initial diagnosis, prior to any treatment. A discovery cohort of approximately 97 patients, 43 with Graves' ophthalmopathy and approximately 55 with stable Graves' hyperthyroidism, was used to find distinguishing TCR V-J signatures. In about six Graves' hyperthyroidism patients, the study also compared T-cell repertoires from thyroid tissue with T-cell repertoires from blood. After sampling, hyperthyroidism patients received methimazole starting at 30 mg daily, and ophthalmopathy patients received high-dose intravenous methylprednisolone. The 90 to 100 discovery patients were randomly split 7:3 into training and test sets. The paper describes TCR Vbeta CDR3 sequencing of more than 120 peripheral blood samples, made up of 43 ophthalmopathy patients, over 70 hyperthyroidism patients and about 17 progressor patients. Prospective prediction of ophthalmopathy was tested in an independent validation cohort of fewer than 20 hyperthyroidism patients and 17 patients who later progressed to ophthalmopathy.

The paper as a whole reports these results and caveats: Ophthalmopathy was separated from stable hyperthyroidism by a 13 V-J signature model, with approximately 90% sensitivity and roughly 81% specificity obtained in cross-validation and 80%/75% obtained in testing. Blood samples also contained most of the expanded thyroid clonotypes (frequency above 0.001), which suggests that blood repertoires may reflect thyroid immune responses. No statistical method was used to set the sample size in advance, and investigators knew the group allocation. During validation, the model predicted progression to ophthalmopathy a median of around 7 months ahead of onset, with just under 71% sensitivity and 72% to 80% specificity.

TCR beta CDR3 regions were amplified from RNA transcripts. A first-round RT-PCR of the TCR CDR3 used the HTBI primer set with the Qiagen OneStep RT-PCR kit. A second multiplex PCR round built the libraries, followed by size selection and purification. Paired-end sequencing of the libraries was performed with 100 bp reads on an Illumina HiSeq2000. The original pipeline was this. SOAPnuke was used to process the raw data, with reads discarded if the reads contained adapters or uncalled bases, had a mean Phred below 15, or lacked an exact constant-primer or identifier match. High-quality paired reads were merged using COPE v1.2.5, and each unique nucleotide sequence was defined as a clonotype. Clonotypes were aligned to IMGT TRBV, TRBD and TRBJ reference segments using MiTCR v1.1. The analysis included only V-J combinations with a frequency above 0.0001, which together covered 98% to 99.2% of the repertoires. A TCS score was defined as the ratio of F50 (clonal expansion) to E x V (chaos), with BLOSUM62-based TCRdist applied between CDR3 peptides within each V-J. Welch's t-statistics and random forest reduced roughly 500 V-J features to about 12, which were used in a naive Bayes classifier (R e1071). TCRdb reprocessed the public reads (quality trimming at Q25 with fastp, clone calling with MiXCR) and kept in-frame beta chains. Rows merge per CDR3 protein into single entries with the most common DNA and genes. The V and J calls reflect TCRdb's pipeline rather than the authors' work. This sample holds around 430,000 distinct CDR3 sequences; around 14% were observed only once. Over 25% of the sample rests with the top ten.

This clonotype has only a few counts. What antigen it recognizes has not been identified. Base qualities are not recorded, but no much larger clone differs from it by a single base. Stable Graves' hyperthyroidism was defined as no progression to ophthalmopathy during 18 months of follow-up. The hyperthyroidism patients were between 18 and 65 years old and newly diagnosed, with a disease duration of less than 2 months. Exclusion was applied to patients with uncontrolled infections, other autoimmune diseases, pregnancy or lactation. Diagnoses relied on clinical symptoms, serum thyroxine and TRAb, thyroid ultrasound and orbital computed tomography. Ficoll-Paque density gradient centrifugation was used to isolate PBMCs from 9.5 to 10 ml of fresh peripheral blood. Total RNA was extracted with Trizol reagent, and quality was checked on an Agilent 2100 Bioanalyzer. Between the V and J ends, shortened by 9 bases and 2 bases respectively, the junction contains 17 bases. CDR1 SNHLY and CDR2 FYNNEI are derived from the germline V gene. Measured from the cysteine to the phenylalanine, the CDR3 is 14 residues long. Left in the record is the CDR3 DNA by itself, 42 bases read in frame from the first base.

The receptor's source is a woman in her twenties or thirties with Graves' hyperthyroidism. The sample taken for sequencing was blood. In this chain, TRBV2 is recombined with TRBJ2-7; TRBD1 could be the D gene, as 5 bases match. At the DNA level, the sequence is TGTGCCAGTAAAGACAGTCTCGGTACCTACGAGCAGTACTTC. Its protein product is CASKDSLGTYEQYF. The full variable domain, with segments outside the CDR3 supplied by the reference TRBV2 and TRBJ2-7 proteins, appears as EPEVTQTPSHQVTQMGQEVILRCVPISNHLYFYWYRQILGQKVEFLVSFYNNEISEKSEIFDDQFSVERPDGSNFTLKIRSTKLEDSAMYFCASKDSLGTYEQYFGPGTRLTVT.